The 16 T cell receptor beta chains below were found in one sample sequenced in a study of blood T cell repertoires in COVID-19. Only in-frame clones appear in the TCRdb table, and some are missing; sequencing was by immunoSEQ multiplex PCR. The sample has roughly 400,000 clones; roughly 86% are singletons. The sample consisted of PBMCs or T cells enriched from blood (not recorded which). These receptor sequences come from a woman aged 25 to 39 who had recovered from COVID-19.

V is TRBV28 and J is TRBJ2-1; D unresolved. From germline, CDR1 is MDHEN and CDR2 SYDVKM. CDR3 length: 12 amino acids. V lost 4 bases and J lost 5, with 6 bases in between. The CDR3 nucleotides read TGTGCCAGCAGTTATCTAAACAATGAGCAGTTCTTC. It encodes CASSYLNNEQFF.

The DNA for the CDR3 is TGCGCCAGCAGCCCGGACAGGGTCTACGAGCAGTACTTC. It specifies CASSPDRVYEQYF. The chain has TRBV5-1 and TRBJ2-7, with 8 nucleotides matching TRBD1. This CDR3 has 13 residues. V lost 4 bases, J lost 3 bases, and 3 bases stayed unmatched. Germline-derived CDR1 and CDR2 are SGHRS and YFSETQ.

A few counts support this clone. This chain uses TRBV10-1 with TRBJ2-1, with TRBD1 matching 7 bases. The CDR3 has 14 residues. The junction had 9 bases not matched to a gene; V was cut back by 10 bases and J by 3 bases. CDR1 is WNHNN and CDR2 is SYGVQD in the germline V gene (reference sequence). CDR3 sequence (DNA): TGCGCCATCCCGACAGGGCCGCGCTACAATGAGCAGTTCTTC. Encoded protein: CAIPTGPRYNEQFF.

V and J are TRBV7-2 and TRBJ1-1; D unresolved. The CDR3 loop spans 15 amino acids. The V gene lost 1 base and the J gene lost 4 bases, with 13 bases spanning the gap. Germline V gene data show CDR1 as SGHTA and CDR2 as FQGNSA. The CDR3 protein is CASSLESQRGTEAFF. The CDR3, as DNA: TGTGCCAGCAGCTTAGAGTCCCAGCGGGGCACTGAAGCTTTCTTT.

The V and J genes are TRBV18 and TRBJ1-3; 8 nucleotides align to TRBD1. The CDR3 length is 16 residues. The V segment lost 3 bases and the J segment 3 bases; nucleotides outside the gene matches: 7. Germline-derived CDR1 and CDR2 are KGHSH and LQKENI. The CDR3: CASSPTAGQGGNTIYF. CDR3 nucleotide sequence: TGTGCCAGCTCACCTACGGCCGGACAGGGTGGAAACACCATATATTTT.

This clone was counted a single time. This CDR3 is also generated by other DNA sequences in the sample. J is TRBJ1-1 and V is TRBV29-1; TRBD1 might be the D (5 bases). The CDR3 totals 11 residues. CDR1 is SQVTM, CDR2 ANQGSEA, per germline. V was trimmed by 1 base and J by 10 bases, leaving 10 bases between them. The CDR3 loop reads CSVEGQGVAFF. Here the CDR3 DNA reads TGCAGCGTTGAAGGGCAGGGTGTAGCTTTCTTT.

The chain uses TRBV2 and TRBJ2-2; maybe TRBD1 (6 bases). V shed 6 bases and J shed 1 base, with 12 bases lying between them. From germline, CDR1 is SNHLY and CDR2 FYNNEI. The CDR3 runs 15 residues. In DNA form, the CDR3 reads TGTGCCAGCAGGACCGGGACAATGAACACCGGGGAGCTGTTTTTT. This translates into CASRTGTMNTGELFF.

This chain links TRBV7-8 with TRBJ2-1, with 9 bases that match TRBD2. The CDR3 sequence is 15 residues long. The germline V gene encodes CDR1 SGHVS and CDR2 FQNEAQ. The trim removed 4 bases at V and 4 bases at J, leaving 5 bases unmatched. The CDR3 bases are TGTGCCAGCAGCTCTAGCGGGGAAAGATACAATGAGCAGTTCTTC. Its protein is CASSSSGERYNEQFF.

This clone was recorded once. Other DNA sequences in the same sample also yield this CDR3. The J gene is TRBJ2-7, the V gene TRBV6-5; 10 positions agree with TRBD2. The junction had 1 base not matched to a gene; V was cut back by 5 bases and J by 3 bases. The CDR3 consists of 13 residues. Germline CDR1 and CDR2: MNHEY and SVGAGI. This CDR3 is CASSRTSGYEQYF. The CDR3, as DNA: TGTGCCAGCAGTAGGACTAGCGGCTACGAGCAGTACTTC.

The chain joins TRBV5-1 to TRBJ2-7; TRBD1 matches 10 bases. Germline lookup yields CDR1 SGHRS and CDR2 YFSETQ. V lost 4 bases, J lost 3 bases, and 7 bases stayed unmatched. This CDR3 has 15 residues. The CDR3: CASSKGTGVGYEQYF. CDR3 bases: TGCGCCAGCAGCAAAGGGACAGGGGTTGGCTACGAGCAGTACTTC.

This clone was recorded at least ten times. The genes are TRBV6-4 and TRBJ1-1; D gene unclear. In germline, CDR1 is MRHNA, CDR2 SNTAGT. The CDR3 covers 14 residues. The ends were cut back, 3 bases at V and 1 base at J, with 9 bases in the middle. DNA for the CDR3: TGTGCCAGCAGTGAAGGAGAGGCGAACACTGAAGCTTTCTTT. Translating gives CASSEGEANTEAFF.

The chain has TRBV5-6 and TRBJ2-2; 7 positions match TRBD2. Germline CDR1 reads SGHDT; CDR2 reads YYEEEE. The CDR3 covers 16 residues. J gave up 1 base and V 0 bases, and 3 bases lay outside the gene matches. The CDR3 DNA is TGTGCCAGCAGCTTGGCTAGCGGAGTGAACACCGGGGAGCTGTTTTTT. Its protein product is CASSLASGVNTGELFF. Filled out from reference TRBV5-6 and TRBJ2-2, the complete variable domain reads DAGVTQSPTHLIKTRGQQVTLRCSPKSGHDTVSWYQQALGQGPQFIFQYYEEEERQRGNFPDRFSGHQFPNYSSELNVNALLLGDSALYLCASSLASGVNTGELFFGEGSRLTVL.

V usage is TRBV30 and J usage is TRBJ1-6; D call uncertain. This CDR3 comprises 13 residues. Germline lookup yields CDR1 GTSNPN and CDR2 SVGIG (reference sequence). V lost 0 bases and J lost 7, with 7 bases in between. CDR3 DNA: TGTGCCTGGAGTGTCAGCGGGAATTCACCCCTCCACTTT. Its translation is CAWSVSGNSPLHF. Full variable domain (remainder filled in from reference TRBV30 and TRBJ1-6): SQTIHQWPATLVQPVGSPLSLECTVEGTSNPNLYWYRQAAGRGLQLLFYSVGIGQISSEVPQNLSASRPQDRQFILSSKKLLLSDSGFYLCAWSVSGNSPLHFGNGTRLTVT.

The rearrangement links TRBV9 to TRBJ2-3; TRBD2 matches at 11 bases. Looked up from germline, CDR1 is SGDLS and CDR2 is YYNGEE. With V trimmed by 5 bases and J by 2 bases, 7 bases remained unmatched. The CDR3 runs 16 residues. The CDR3 region has the DNA TGTGCCAGCAGTCCCCCTAGCGGGAGGACCACAGATACGCAGTATTTT. The encoded protein is CASSPPSGRTTDTQYF.

The rearrangement links TRBV9 to TRBJ1-4; D is perhaps TRBD1 (6 bases). Germline CDR1 is SGDLS and CDR2 is YYNGEE. This CDR3 is 15 amino acids long. Trimming took off 3 bases at V and 7 bases at J, with 16 bases between the two ends. The CDR3, as DNA: TGTGCCAGCAGCGCCGGGGGGCAGGGACTTGAAAAACTGTTTTTT. Residues: CASSAGGQGLEKLFF.

The rearrangement joins TRBV5-4 to TRBJ1-4; 10 positions agree with TRBD1. V lost 4 bases to trimming and J lost 7 bases; unmatched junction nucleotides: 10. Looked up from germline, CDR1 is SGHNT and CDR2 is YYREEE (reference sequence). CDR3 length: 16 amino acids. The CDR3: CASSPGTGVLGEKLFF. CDR3 DNA sequence: TGTGCCAGCAGCCCCGGGACAGGGGTCCTCGGTGAAAAACTGTTTTTT.